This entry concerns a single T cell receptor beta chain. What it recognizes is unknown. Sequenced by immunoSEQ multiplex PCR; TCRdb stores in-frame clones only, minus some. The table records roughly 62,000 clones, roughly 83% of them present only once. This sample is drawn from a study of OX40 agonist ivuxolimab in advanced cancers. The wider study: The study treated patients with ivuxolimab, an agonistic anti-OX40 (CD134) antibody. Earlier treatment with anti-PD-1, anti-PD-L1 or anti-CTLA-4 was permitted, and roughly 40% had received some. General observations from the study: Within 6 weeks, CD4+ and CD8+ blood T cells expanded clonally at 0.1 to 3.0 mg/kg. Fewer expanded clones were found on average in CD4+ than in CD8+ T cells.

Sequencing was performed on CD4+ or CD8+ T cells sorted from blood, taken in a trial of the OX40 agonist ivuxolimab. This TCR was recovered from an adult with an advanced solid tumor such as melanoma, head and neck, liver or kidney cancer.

CDR3 region: CASTRDSEYSPLHF. CDR3 sequence (DNA): TGTGCCAGCACTCGGGACAGTGAATATTCACCCCTCCACTTT. V and J are TRBV6-5 and TRBJ1-6; 7 bases map to TRBD1. With 7 bases clipped from V and 8 bases from J, the junction kept 8 bases outside the gene matches. The CDR3 consists of 14 residues. CDR1 is MNHEY and CDR2 is SVGAGI in the germline V gene.